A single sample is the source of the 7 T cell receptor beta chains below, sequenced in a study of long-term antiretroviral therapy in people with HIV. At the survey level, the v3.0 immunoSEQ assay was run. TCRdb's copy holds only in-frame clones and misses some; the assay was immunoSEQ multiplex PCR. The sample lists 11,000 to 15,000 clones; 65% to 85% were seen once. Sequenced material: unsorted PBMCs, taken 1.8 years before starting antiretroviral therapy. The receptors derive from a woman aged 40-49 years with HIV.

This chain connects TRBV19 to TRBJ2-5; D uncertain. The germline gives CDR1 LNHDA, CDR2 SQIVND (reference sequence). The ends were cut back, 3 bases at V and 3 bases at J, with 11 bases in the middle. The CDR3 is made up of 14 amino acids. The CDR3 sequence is CASSMSASKETQYF. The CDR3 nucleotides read TGTGCCAGTAGTATGTCGGCTAGTAAAGAGACCCAGTACTTC.

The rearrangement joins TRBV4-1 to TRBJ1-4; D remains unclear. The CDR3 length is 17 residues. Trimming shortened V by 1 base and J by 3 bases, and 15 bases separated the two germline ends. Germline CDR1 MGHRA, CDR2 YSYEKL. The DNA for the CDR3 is TGCGCCAGCAGCCAAGTGGGCAGCTTCTTGGCTAATGAAAAACTGTTTTTT. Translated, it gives CASSQVGSFLANEKLFF.

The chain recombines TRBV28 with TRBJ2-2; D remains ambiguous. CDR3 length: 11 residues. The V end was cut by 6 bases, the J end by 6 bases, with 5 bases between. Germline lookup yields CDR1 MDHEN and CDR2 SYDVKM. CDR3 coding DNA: TGTGCCAGCAGGACCCCCGGGGAGCTGTTTTTT. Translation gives CASRTPGELFF.

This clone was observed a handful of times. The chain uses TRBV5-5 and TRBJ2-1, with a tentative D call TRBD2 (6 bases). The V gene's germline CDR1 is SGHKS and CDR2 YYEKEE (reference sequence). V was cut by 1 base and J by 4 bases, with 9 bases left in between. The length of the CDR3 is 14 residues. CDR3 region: CASSLWDSYNEQFF. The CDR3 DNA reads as TGTGCCAGCAGCTTGTGGGACTCGTACAATGAGCAGTTCTTC.

CDR3 protein: CASSFGQGLEKLFF. CDR3 coding DNA: TGTGCCAGCAGCTTCGGTCAGGGGCTTGAAAAACTGTTTTTT. The V call is TRBV11-1, the J call TRBJ1-4; a possible D gene is TRBD1 (6 bases). V was cut by 3 bases and J by 7 bases, with 12 bases left in between. The V gene's germline CDR1 is SGHAT and CDR2 FQDESV (reference sequence). There are 14 residues in the CDR3.

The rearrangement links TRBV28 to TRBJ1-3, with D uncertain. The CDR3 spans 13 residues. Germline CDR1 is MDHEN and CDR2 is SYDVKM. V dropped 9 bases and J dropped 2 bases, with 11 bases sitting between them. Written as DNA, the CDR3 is TGTGCCAGTACGATCAGTCCTGGAAACACCATATATTTT. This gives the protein CASTISPGNTIYF.

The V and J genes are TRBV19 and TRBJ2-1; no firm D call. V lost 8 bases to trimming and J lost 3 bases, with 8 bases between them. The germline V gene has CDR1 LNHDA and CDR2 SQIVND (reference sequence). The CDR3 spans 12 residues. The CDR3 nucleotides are TGTGCCAGTGGGCGGAACTACAATGAGCAGTTCTTC. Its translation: CASGRNYNEQFF.